The 12 T cell receptor beta chains below were found in one sample sequenced in a study of CD8 T cells in Susac syndrome (dated by TCRdb to the late 2010s). Libraries were constructed by the immunoSEQ multiplex PCR assay. RNA was extracted using the RNeasy kit, and about 0.5 to 1 ug of the RNA was reverse transcribed with random hexamers. TCRdb's own reprocessing of the public reads used fastp at Q25 and MiXCR and kept productive beta chains. Rows are combined by CDR3 protein, so each entry shows the most common genes and DNA. This sample gives about 400,000 distinct CDR3 sequences in total; more than 70% of them show up just once. The ten largest clones capture more than 0.09% of the sample. The specimen was CD8+ T cells from PBMCs. These receptors all stem from a human donor with multiple sclerosis.

In DNA, the CDR3 is TGTGCCGCTACCCGACAGGGGTACGACACCGGGGAGCTGTTTTTT. It translates to CAATRQGYDTGELFF. This chain uses TRBV28 with TRBJ2-2; 8 nucleotides align to TRBD1. Germline lookup yields CDR1 MDHEN and CDR2 SYDVKM. After removal of 11 bases from V and 3 bases from J, the junction contained 11 bases not matched to a gene. The CDR3 runs to 15 residues.

The gene calls are TRBV20-1 and TRBJ1-1, with TRBD1 as a possible D gene (5 bases). Germline CDR1 reads DFQATT; CDR2 reads SNEGSKA (reference sequence). This CDR3 contains 15 residues. Trimming removed 0 bases from V and 5 bases from J, with 16 bases in between. The CDR3: CSARDPYQGGTEAFF. CDR3 bases: TGCAGTGCTAGAGATCCCTACCAGGGAGGGACTGAAGCTTTCTTT.

J is TRBJ2-2 and V is TRBV12-3 or TRBV12-4, with D perhaps matching TRBD2 (6 bases). With 3 bases removed from V and 6 bases from J, the gap between germline ends came to 14 bases. The CDR3 has 15 amino acids. The DNA for the CDR3 is TGTGCCAGCAGTTTGATGAGGGAGGCGGCCGGGGAGCTGTTTTTT. It translates to CASSLMREAAGELFF.

This chain connects TRBV27 to TRBJ2-7; 8 positions agree with TRBD2. The germline CDR1 and CDR2 sequences are MNHEY and SMNVEV (reference sequence). V was pared by 3 bases and J by 4 bases, with 5 bases of the junction left unmatched. The CDR3 is 14 residues long. The CDR3 region has the DNA TGTGCCAGCAGTTTTTCTTCGGGAGGGTACGAGCAGTACTTC. Protein product: CASSFSSGGYEQYF.

The chain joins TRBV30 to TRBJ2-3; D possibly uses TRBD1 or TRBD2 (5 bases each). Germline loops: CDR1 GTSNPN, CDR2 SVGIG (reference sequence). Deletions cut 1 base from V and 0 bases from J, with 11 bases between. The CDR3 totals 15 residues. Here the CDR3 DNA reads TGTGCCTGGAGTGGGGACCGAACTAGCACAGATACGCAGTATTTT. This codes for CAWSGDRTSTDTQYF.

This rearrangement joins TRBV6-6 to TRBJ2-7; D possibly matches TRBD1 or TRBD2 (5 bases each). V was clipped by 10 bases and J by 3 bases, with 22 bases between them. Germline CDR1 MNHNY, CDR2 SVGAGI (reference sequence). CDR3 length: 15 amino acids. DNA for the CDR3: TGTGCCACCGCATACCCGGGGCGAGGTCACTACGAGCAGTACTTC. As protein: CATAYPGRGHYEQYF.

The CDR3 bases are TGTGCCAGCAGATACGGAGGGGGCAATCAGCCCCAGCATTTT. This sequence encodes CASRYGGGNQPQHF. The chain uses TRBV12-3 or TRBV12-4 and TRBJ1-5, with a tentative D call TRBD1 (5 bases). There are 14 residues in the CDR3. V gave up 6 bases and J gave up 2 bases, with 11 bases separating them.

In nucleotides, the CDR3 is TGTGCCAGCAGCAGGTGGATTGGGCTAGCGGGGTCCTACGAGCAGTACTTC. Translated, it gives CASSRWIGLAGSYEQYF. The chain carries TRBV7-6 and TRBJ2-7; 9 bases fit TRBD2. The CDR3 length is 17 residues. V was clipped by 5 bases and J by 1 base; unmatched bases: 12. Germline CDR1 SGHVS, CDR2 FNYEAQ.

This sequence joins TRBV6-1 and TRBJ1-6; TRBD1 aligns across 7 bases. The V gene's germline CDR1 is MNHNS and CDR2 SASEGT. V dropped 4 bases and J dropped 10; count of bases not matched to a gene: 10. CDR3 length: 15 amino acids. CDR3 bases: TGTGCCAGCAGTGGTGGACAGGACCCTAGCTCACCCCTCCACTTT. It translates to CASSGGQDPSSPLHF.

This chain joins TRBV27 and TRBJ2-7, with D unclear. Trimming cost V 5 bases and J 2 bases, with 10 bases left between them. Germline CDR1 MNHEY, CDR2 SMNVEV (reference sequence). This CDR3 has 13 residues. CDR3 DNA: TGTGCCAGCAGTCTTTATGCGGCCTACGAGCAGTACTTC. Translated, it gives CASSLYAAYEQYF.

The chain couples TRBV21-1 to TRBJ1-6; TRBD1 is the table's D call and was not checked against the DNA. TRBV21-1 is a listed pseudogene. This CDR3 is built from 15 residues. CDR3 DNA sequence: TGTGCCAGCAGCATTCCCGGGGTGATTAATTCACCCCTCCACTTT. Amino acids: CASSIPGVINSPLHF.

V gene TRBV7-8 combines with J gene TRBJ2-1; D unclear. There are 15 residues in the CDR3. V was shortened by 0 bases and J by 0 bases, with 6 bases between the two germline ends. CDR1 is SGHVS and CDR2 is FQNEAQ in the germline V gene. The CDR3 DNA follows: TGTGCCAGCAGCTTAGCGGTTTACTCCTACAATGAGCAGTTCTTC. It is translated as CASSLAVYSYNEQFF.